Shown below are 27 T cell receptor beta chains from a single sample sequenced in a study of cytomegalovirus exposure and HLA in healthy donors. PCR involved 60 Vbeta and 13 Jbeta primers. Sequencing used immunoSEQ multiplex PCR; TCRdb keeps in-frame clones, though not all of them. The sample contains about 120,000 clones, 81% of which appear only once. The sequencing input was PBMCs. Receptors originate from a woman aged 25 to 45 in good health and CMV-seronegative.

This chain links TRBV5-1 with TRBJ2-7; 8 bases are shared with TRBD2. With V trimmed by 1 base and J by 3 bases, 3 bases remained unmatched. CDR1 and CDR2 from the germline V gene are SGHRS and YFSETQ. The CDR3 is made up of 14 amino acids. The CDR3 nucleotides are TGCGCCAGCAGCTTGCGGGGGGGGCTCTACGAGCAGTACTTC. It encodes CASSLRGGLYEQYF.

V gene TRBV27 combines with J gene TRBJ2-3; 11 bases map to TRBD2. The V gene end was trimmed by 6 bases and the J gene end by 4 bases; junction bases not matched to a gene: 6. Germline values: CDR1 MNHEY, CDR2 SMNVEV (reference sequence). The CDR3 covers 15 residues. The CDR3 protein is CASRLTSGAPDTQYF. In DNA, the CDR3 is TGTGCCAGCAGGCTGACTAGCGGGGCCCCAGATACGCAGTATTTT.

In this sample, this clone turned up a few times. The rearrangement links TRBV11-2 to TRBJ2-7; TRBD2 is a possible D gene (6 bases). V was pared by 0 bases and J by 6 bases, with 12 bases between. Germline assignment: CDR1 SGHAT and CDR2 FQNNGV. CDR3 length: 14 amino acids. CDR3 amino acids: CASSLEWSGGEQYF. The DNA for the CDR3 is TGTGCCAGCAGCTTAGAATGGTCCGGGGGCGAGCAGTACTTC.

V gene TRBV2 combines with J gene TRBJ2-5; TRBD2 might be the D (5 bases). The CDR3 is made up of 15 amino acids. V was shortened by 4 bases and J by 5 bases, with 17 bases between the two germline ends. Germline V gene lookup returns CDR1 SNHLY and CDR2 FYNNEI. DNA for the CDR3: TGTGCCAGCAGTGGCCCCGCGGGCCCCGGGGAGACCCAGTACTTC. Its translation is CASSGPAGPGETQYF.

J is TRBJ2-1 and V is TRBV14, with 13 bases aligning to TRBD2. With 4 bases clipped from V and 4 bases from J, the junction kept 7 bases outside the gene matches. In germline, CDR1 is SGHDN, CDR2 FVKESK. This CDR3 has 17 amino acids. CDR3 nucleotides: TGTGCCAGCAGCCTTGGGACTAGCGGGAACTGGTACAATGAGCAGTTCTTC. This translates into CASSLGTSGNWYNEQFF.

The rearrangement links TRBV6-6 to TRBJ2-1, with D unclear. Germline lookup yields CDR1 MNHNY and CDR2 SVGAGI (reference sequence). This CDR3 region has 12 residues. V was cut by 8 bases and J by 6 bases, with 11 bases left in between. The CDR3 nucleotides read TGTGCCAGCCTTTCCACTACCAATGAGCAGTTCTTC. Translating gives CASLSTTNEQFF.

The chain is built from TRBV2 and TRBJ2-1, with TRBD2 identical over 8 bases. Germline CDR1 reads SNHLY; CDR2 reads FYNNEI. The CDR3 loop spans 12 amino acids. J lost 6 bases, V lost 6 bases, and 1 base had no gene match. For the CDR3, the DNA is TGTGCCAGCAGAACTAGCGGCAATGAGCAGTTCTTC. Residues: CASRTSGNEQFF.

The chain has TRBV12-5 and TRBJ2-3; 8 nucleotides line up with TRBD2. This CDR3 has 15 amino acids. The germline gives CDR1 LGHNT, CDR2 FRNRAP. The J segment lost 3 bases and the V segment lost 6 bases, leaving 8 bases of the junction unmatched. The CDR3 DNA reads TGTGCTAGTGGAAGAGGACTAGCTTCGACAGATACGCAGTATTTT. Translating it yields CASGRGLASTDTQYF.

This clone appeared a few times. CDR3 nucleotide sequence: TGTGCCAGCAGCCACCGGCCCGGAGGGGATACGCAGTATTTT. This codes for CASSHRPGGDTQYF. This sequence joins TRBV14 and TRBJ2-3; the D gene is possibly TRBD2 (6 bases). CDR1 SGHDN and CDR2 FVKESK come from the germline V gene. V lost 3 bases and J 6 bases, leaving 13 bases between the germline ends. The CDR3 is 14 amino acids.

V usage is TRBV30 and J usage is TRBJ2-7; TRBD2 agrees at 9 bases. Trimming removed 1 base from V and 6 bases from J; junction bases left unmatched: 7. Germline V CDR1 and CDR2: GTSNPN, SVGIG (reference sequence). This CDR3 spans 14 amino acids. The CDR3 loop is CAWSGLAGIGEQYF. The CDR3 region has the DNA TGTGCCTGGAGTGGTCTAGCGGGAATTGGCGAGCAGTACTTC.

The genes are TRBV15 and TRBJ2-5; the match to TRBD2 covers 7 bases. The DNA end is a closer match to TRBJ2-7, so the J assignment may be wrong. This CDR3 comprises 18 residues. CDR1 is LNHNV, CDR2 YYDKDF, per germline (reference sequence). CDR3 sequence reads: CATSRGPLVGGPVGEQYF. As DNA, the CDR3 is TGTGCCACCAGCAGAGGTCCGTTGGTGGGAGGGCCCGTCGGCGAGCAGTACTTC.

This clone was seen a few times. The chain uses TRBV5-1 and TRBJ2-5, with D tentatively TRBD2 (5 bases). Germline assignment: CDR1 SGHRS and CDR2 YFSETQ. V was trimmed by 2 bases and J by 1 base, leaving 12 bases between them. The CDR3 runs 15 residues. The CDR3 bases are TGCGCCAGCAGCTTTAGCGACCTCCCCCAAGAGACCCAGTACTTC. It encodes CASSFSDLPQETQYF.

V is TRBV18 and J is TRBJ2-7; 10 nucleotides align to TRBD1. The CDR3 has 15 residues. V lost 3 bases, J lost 2 bases, and 4 bases stayed unmatched. The V gene's germline CDR1 is KGHSH and CDR2 LQKENI. The CDR3 loop is CASSPKTGGTYEQYF. As DNA, the CDR3 is TGTGCCAGCTCACCCAAGACAGGGGGCACCTACGAGCAGTACTTC.

This chain uses TRBV6-5 with TRBJ2-2, with a tentative D call TRBD2 (5 bases). Germline loops: CDR1 MNHEY, CDR2 SVGAGI. This CDR3 spans 15 amino acids. Trimming stripped 6 bases from V and 5 bases from J, with 16 bases between. The CDR3 region has the DNA TGTGCCAGCAGCCCCTCGGTTACGGGAACCGGGGAGCTGTTTTTT. Translated, it gives CASSPSVTGTGELFF.

The CDR3 nucleotides read TGTGCCAGCAGTTATAAGGTCACAGGGTGGGCAGAAGCTTTCTTT. It codes for CASSYKVTGWAEAFF. This chain joins TRBV6-5 and TRBJ1-1; perhaps TRBD1 as D (6 bases). Germline assignment: CDR1 MNHEY and CDR2 SVGAGI. Trimming removed 3 bases from V and 8 bases from J, with 19 bases in between. This CDR3 region has 15 residues.

The V and J genes are TRBV19 and TRBJ2-1, with 10 nucleotides matching TRBD1. V gave up 5 bases and J gave up 8 bases; unmatched junction bases: 9. Germline values: CDR1 LNHDA, CDR2 SQIVND (reference sequence). The CDR3 covers 15 residues. CDR3 amino acids: CASSSRTGGSDEQFF. CDR3 bases: TGTGCCAGTAGTTCCCGGACAGGGGGAAGCGATGAGCAGTTCTTC.

V and J are TRBV5-1 and TRBJ1-4, with 8 bases aligning to TRBD1. The V and J ends lost 5 bases and 8 bases, in that order; junction bases with no gene match: 8. The germline V gene encodes CDR1 SGHRS and CDR2 YFSETQ. The CDR3 runs 14 residues. The CDR3 coding sequence is TGCGCCAGCAGTCCGGACAGGGTAGGGGAAAAACTGTTTTTT. This sequence encodes CASSPDRVGEKLFF.

This clone was found once. The rearrangement links TRBV5-1 to TRBJ2-7; 8 bases line up with TRBD1. The CDR3 contains 16 residues. V was pared by 3 bases and J by 0 bases, with 8 bases of the junction left unmatched. Germline CDR1 SGHRS, CDR2 YFSETQ. CDR3 residues: CASSSHRDRSSYEQYF. Written as DNA, the CDR3 is TGCGCCAGCAGCTCGCACCGGGACAGGAGCTCCTACGAGCAGTACTTC. Full variable domain (missing parts from reference TRBV5-1 and TRBJ2-7): KAGVTQTPRYLIKTRGQQVTLSCSPISGHRSVSWYQQTPGQGLQFLFEYFSETQRNKGNFPGRFSGRQFSNSRSEMNVSTLELGDSALYLCASSSHRDRSSYEQYFGPGTRLTVT.

V gene TRBV20-1 combines with J gene TRBJ2-5; D uncertain. The CDR3 runs 11 residues. V lost 6 bases and J 0 bases, leaving 5 bases between the germline ends. Germline-derived CDR1 and CDR2 are DFQATT and SNEGSKA (reference sequence). Written as DNA, the CDR3 is TGCAGTGCCCATTACCAAGAGACCCAGTACTTC. Translating it yields CSAHYQETQYF.

This chain uses TRBV28 with TRBJ2-5, with D maybe TRBD2 (5 bases). V lost 6 bases and J lost 8, with 10 bases in between. CDR1 MDHEN and CDR2 SYDVKM come from the germline V gene. CDR3 length: 11 residues. The CDR3 nucleotides are TGTGCCAGCAGCCGGAGGACCACCCAGTACTTC. Its protein is CASSRRTTQYF.

The V and J genes are TRBV27 and TRBJ1-3; possible D gene TRBD1, 5 bases. CDR1 and CDR2 from the germline V gene are MNHEY and SMNVEV (reference sequence). V dropped 4 bases and J dropped 0 bases, with 10 bases sitting between them. There are 15 residues in the CDR3. CDR3 sequence: CASSWTFGSGNTIYF. Here the CDR3 DNA reads TGTGCCAGCAGTTGGACATTTGGCTCTGGAAACACCATATATTTT.

The gene calls are TRBV6-1 and TRBJ2-3, with D unresolved. V lost 6 bases to trimming and J lost 0 bases, with 13 bases between them. The germline CDR1 and CDR2 sequences are MNHNS and SASEGT. The CDR3 runs to 15 residues. CDR3 nucleotide sequence: TGTGCCAGCAGGGGCCCGAATAGGAGCACAGATACGCAGTATTTT. Its translation is CASRGPNRSTDTQYF.

The chain is built from TRBV11-2 and TRBJ2-4, with 7 bases identical to TRBD2. In germline, CDR1 is SGHAT, CDR2 FQNNGV. The CDR3 covers 16 residues. Germline trimming cut 5 bases from V and 3 bases from J; bases unmatched to any gene: 10. The CDR3 DNA follows: TGTGCCAGCAGCCCCCAGGTGGGGGGGAGCAAAAACATTCAGTACTTC. Translating gives CASSPQVGGSKNIQYF. The full variable domain, in which reference TRBV11-2 and TRBJ2-4 provide the parts outside the CDR3, is EAGVAQSPRYKIIEKRQSVAFWCNPISGHATLYWYQQILGQGPKLLIQFQNNGVVDDSQLPKDRFSAERLKGVDSTLKIQPAKLEDSAVYLCASSPQVGGSKNIQYFGAGTRLSVL.

V usage is TRBV7-3 and J usage is TRBJ2-3, with 9 bases lining up with TRBD2. The CDR3 has 17 amino acids. Germline V gives CDR1 SGHTA, CDR2 FQGTGA. After removal of 1 base from V and 2 bases from J, the junction contained 7 bases not matched to a gene. The CDR3 region is CASSLRGGREFTDTQYF. The CDR3 DNA reads as TGTGCCAGCAGCTTAAGGGGCGGGAGGGAATTCACAGATACGCAGTATTTT.

The sample holds a few counts of this clone. This rearrangement joins TRBV28 to TRBJ2-2, with TRBD1 identical over 7 bases. This CDR3 spans 16 amino acids. Germline V lookup: CDR1 MDHEN, CDR2 SYDVKM. The V gene end was trimmed by 6 bases and the J gene end by 5 bases; junction bases not matched to a gene: 12. This chain's CDR3 is CASRSGTAMGTGELFF. CDR3 nucleotides: TGTGCCAGCAGGTCCGGGACAGCGATGGGTACCGGGGAGCTGTTTTTT.

The rearrangement uses TRBV6-5 and TRBJ1-2, with unresolved D. The germline V and J ends were trimmed by 7 bases and 0 bases, with 15 bases remaining between them. The CDR3 has 15 residues. Germline loops: CDR1 MNHEY, CDR2 SVGAGI. The CDR3: CASILYSPANYGYTF. In DNA, the CDR3 is TGTGCCAGCATCTTATACAGCCCAGCTAACTATGGCTACACCTTC.

V usage is TRBV27 and J usage is TRBJ2-3, with TRBD2 identical over 8 bases. The CDR3 is 17 residues long. The V and J ends lost 4 bases and 2 bases, in that order; junction bases with no gene match: 11. Germline loops: CDR1 MNHEY, CDR2 SMNVEV (reference sequence). In nucleotides, the CDR3 is TGTGCCAGCAGTTCCCCGGGACTAGAATGGGACACAGATACGCAGTATTTT. Protein product: CASSSPGLEWDTDTQYF.